The 4 T cell receptor beta chains listed next were all sequenced from one sample in a study of CD8 T cells in Susac syndrome. The RNA input was roughly 0.45 to 1 ug, and it was reverse transcribed with random hexamers. TCRdb independently ran MiXCR on the immunoSEQ multiplex PCR reads; one entry per CDR3 protein. The table records 75,000 to 80,000 distinct CDR3 sequences, approximately 94% of them present only once. The sample comprised CD8+ T cells from PBMCs. Receptors originate from a human donor with Susac syndrome.

The rearrangement joins TRBV11-2 to TRBJ2-1; 8 bases are a match to TRBD1. CDR3 length equals 13 residues. After removal of 1 base from V and 9 bases from J, the junction contained 2 bases not matched to a gene. Germline CDR1 and CDR2: SGHAT and FQNNGV. CDR3 residues: CASSLGTGSEQFF. The CDR3 DNA follows: TGTGCCAGCAGCTTAGGGACAGGGAGTGAGCAGTTCTTC.

This chain connects TRBV15 to TRBJ2-7; D call uncertain. Germline values: CDR1 LNHNV, CDR2 YYDKDF (reference sequence). The V end was cut by 3 bases, the J end by 7 bases, with 16 bases between. The CDR3 extends over 14 amino acids. The CDR3 DNA follows: TGTGCCACCAGCAGGGCAAATGGCCTAAGGGAGCAGTACTTC. Its protein is CATSRANGLREQYF.

V is TRBV7-9 and J is TRBJ2-4; D is ambiguous. The length of the CDR3 is 14 residues. V lost 3 bases, J lost 7 bases, and 13 bases lay in between. Germline V gene data show CDR1 as SEHNR and CDR2 as FQNEAQ (reference sequence). Written as DNA, the CDR3 is TGTGCCAGCAGCTTCCCAGGACCGGAGAACATTCAGTACTTC. Translating it yields CASSFPGPENIQYF.

Only one count was recorded for this clonotype. The rearrangement uses TRBV19 and TRBJ2-5; possible D gene TRBD2, 5 bases. This CDR3 has 13 amino acids. V lost 5 bases and J lost 5, with 12 bases in between. Germline V lookup: CDR1 LNHDA, CDR2 SQIVND (reference sequence). CDR3 sequence: CASSGAARETQYF. DNA of the CDR3: TGTGCCAGTAGTGGAGCGGCCCGGGAGACCCAGTACTTC.